The clone carrying this T cell receptor (beta chain) was observed many times. Its target is not known. The data derive from a study of T cells in Graves' hyperthyroidism and ophthalmopathy. Study in general: Any treatment followed the collection of peripheral blood at initial diagnosis.

No progression to ophthalmopathy during 18 months of follow-up defined stable disease. The study enrolled patients aged 18 to 65 with newly diagnosed hyperthyroidism of under 2 months' duration. CDR3 length: 14 amino acids. Trimming removed 2 bases from V and 2 bases from J, with 9 bases in between. Germline lookup yields CDR1 LGHDT and CDR2 YNNKEL (reference sequence). Amplification of TCR beta CDR3 regions used RNA as the template. A first-round RT-PCR of the TCR CDR3 used the HTBI primer set. TCRdb re-called the multiplex PCR reads through MiXCR, storing one row per CDR3 protein. The data contain around 180,000 distinct CDR3 sequences, more than 15% of them seen just once; the ten biggest clones take up around 29%. Study results and limitations: The blood repertoire included most of the expanded thyroid clonotypes above 0.001.

This clonotype was obtained from a woman in her 50s with Graves' hyperthyroidism. Sequenced input: blood. The gene calls are TRBV3-1 and TRBJ1-2, with unresolved D. CDR3 bases: TGTGCCAGCAGCCAACAACCAGCCAACTATGGCTACACCTTC. Protein: CASSQQPANYGYTF.